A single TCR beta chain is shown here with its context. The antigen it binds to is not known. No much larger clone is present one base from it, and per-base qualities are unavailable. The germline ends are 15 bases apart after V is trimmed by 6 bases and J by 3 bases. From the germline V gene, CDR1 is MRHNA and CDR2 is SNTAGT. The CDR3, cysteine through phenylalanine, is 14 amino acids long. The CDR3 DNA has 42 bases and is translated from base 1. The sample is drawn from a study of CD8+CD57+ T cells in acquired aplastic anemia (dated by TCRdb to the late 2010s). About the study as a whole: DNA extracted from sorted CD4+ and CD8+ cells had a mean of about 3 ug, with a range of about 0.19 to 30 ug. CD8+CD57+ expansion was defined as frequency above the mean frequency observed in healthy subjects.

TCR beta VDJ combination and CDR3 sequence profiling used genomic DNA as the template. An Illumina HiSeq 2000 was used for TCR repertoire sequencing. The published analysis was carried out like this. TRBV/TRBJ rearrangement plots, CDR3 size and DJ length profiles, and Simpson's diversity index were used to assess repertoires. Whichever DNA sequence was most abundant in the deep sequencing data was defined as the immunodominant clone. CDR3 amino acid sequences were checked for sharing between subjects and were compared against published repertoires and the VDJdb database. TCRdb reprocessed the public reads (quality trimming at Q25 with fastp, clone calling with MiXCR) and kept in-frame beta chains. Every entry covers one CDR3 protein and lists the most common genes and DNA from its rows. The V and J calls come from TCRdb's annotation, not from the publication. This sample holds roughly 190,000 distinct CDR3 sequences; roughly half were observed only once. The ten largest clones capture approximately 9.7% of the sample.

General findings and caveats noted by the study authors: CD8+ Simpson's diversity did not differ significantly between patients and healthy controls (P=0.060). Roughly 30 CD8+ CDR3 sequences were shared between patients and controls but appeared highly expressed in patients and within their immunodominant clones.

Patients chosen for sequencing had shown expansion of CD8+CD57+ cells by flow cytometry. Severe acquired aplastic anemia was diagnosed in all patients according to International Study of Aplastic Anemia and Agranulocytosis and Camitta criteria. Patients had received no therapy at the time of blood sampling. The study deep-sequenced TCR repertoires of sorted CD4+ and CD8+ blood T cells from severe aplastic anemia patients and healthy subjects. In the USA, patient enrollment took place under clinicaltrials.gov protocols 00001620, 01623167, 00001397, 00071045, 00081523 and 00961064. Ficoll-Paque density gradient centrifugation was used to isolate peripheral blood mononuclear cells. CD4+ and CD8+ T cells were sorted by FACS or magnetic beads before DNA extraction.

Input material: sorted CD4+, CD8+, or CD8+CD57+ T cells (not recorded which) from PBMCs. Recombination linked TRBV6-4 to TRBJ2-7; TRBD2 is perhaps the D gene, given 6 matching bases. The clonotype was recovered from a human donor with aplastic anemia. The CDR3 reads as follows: CASSPSSGSYEQYF. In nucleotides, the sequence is TGTGCCAGCAGCCCTTCCTCCGGGAGCTACGAGCAGTACTTC.